These T cell receptor beta chains were read from a single sample in a study of T cells in Graves' hyperthyroidism and ophthalmopathy. TCRdb processed the multiplex PCR reads anew with MiXCR; each CDR3 protein has one entry. This table holds about 600,000 distinct CDR3 sequences, approximately 15% found once. The sample consisted of blood. These receptors were taken from a woman between 18 and 29 years old with Graves' ophthalmopathy. The CDR3 runs from the conserved cysteine through the conserved F or W. The order of the fields is D gene, J gene, V gene, clone size, CDR3 DNA, CDR3 protein. D genes are given only for firm matches. For some rows the clone size is stated as once, few or many, or as a class when expanded; others skip it.

>TRBD1|TRBJ1-1|TRBV6-1|few
TGTGCCAGCAGTAGGACAGGGACTTTTGAAGCTTTCTTT
CASSRTGTFEAFF
>NA|TRBJ2-1|TRBV15|NA
TGTGCCACCAGCAGAGAGCCCAGGATCTCCTCCTACAATGAGCAGTTCTTC
CATSREPRISSYNEQFF
>NA|TRBJ2-7|TRBV27|NA
TGTGCCAGCAGTTTAAGCCCGACTACCTACGAGCAGTACTTC
CASSLSPTTYEQYF
>NA|TRBJ2-7|TRBV12-3/TRBV12-4|NA
TGTGCCAGCAGTTTGCAGGGTTTCACCTACGAGCAGTACTTC
CASSLQGFTYEQYF
>NA|TRBJ2-7|TRBV3-1|many
TGTGCCAGCAGCCAAGGAAACGGGATCTACGAGCAGTACTTC
CASSQGNGIYEQYF
>NA|TRBJ1-3|TRBV29-1|few
TGCAGCGTTGAAATATTAAACACCATATATTTT
CSVEILNTIYF
>TRBD1|TRBJ2-1|TRBV9|many
TGTGCCAGCAGCCAAATCGGGGCGACAGGGTTGAATGAGCAGTTCTTC
CASSQIGATGLNEQFF
>NA|TRBJ2-5|TRBV2|many
TGTGCCAGCAGTGGACAGGTCCAAGAGACCCAGTACTTC
CASSGQVQETQYF
>TRBD1|TRBJ2-1|TRBV20-1|few
TGCAGTGCTAGAGACGAATTAGGGGACAGTAACTACAATGAGCAGTTCTTC
CSARDELGDSNYNEQFF
>NA|TRBJ1-5|TRBV2|many
TGTGCCAGCAGTACCCTCTTCAGGGCGGGTCAGCCCCAGCATTTT
CASSTLFRAGQPQHF
>NA|TRBJ2-7|TRBV7-2|many
TGTGCCAGCAGCTTGGACTCGTGGAGCTCCTACGAGCAGTACTTC
CASSLDSWSSYEQYF
>TRBD2|TRBJ2-7|TRBV27|many
TGTGCCAGCAAATTAGCGGGAGGCGCCTACGAGCAGTACTTC
CASKLAGGAYEQYF
>TRBD1|TRBJ1-1|TRBV4-1|few
TGCGCCAGCAGCCATCCCAGGGGACAGCCGAACACTGAAGCTTTCTTT
CASSHPRGQPNTEAFF
>NA|TRBJ1-2|TRBV19|many
TGTGCCAGTAGTACCCCTATGGGGTTAGTAACCTATGGCTACACCTTC
CASSTPMGLVTYGYTF
>NA|TRBJ2-1|TRBV11-3|NA
TGTGCCAGCAGAACACCTAATTACAATGAGCAGTTCTTC
CASRTPNYNEQFF
>TRBD1|TRBJ2-2|TRBV24-1|few
TGTGCCACCAGTGCCCTCCTTGGGACAGGGAAGGCCGGGGAGCTGTTTTTT
CATSALLGTGKAGELFF
>NA|TRBJ1-1|TRBV12-3/TRBV12-4|many
TGTGCCAGCAGTTTACAGGTTTCTGAAGCTTTCTTT
CASSLQVSEAFF
>TRBD1|TRBJ1-1|TRBV3-1|many
TGTGCCAGCAGCCAAGATGGTTCGGGACAGAAAGCTTTCTTT
CASSQDGSGQKAFF
>NA|TRBJ1-6|TRBV6-1|NA
TGTGCCAGCATCCGGGAGGGGTCCTTTCCCTATAATTCACCCCTCCACTTT
CASIREGSFPYNSPLHF
>TRBD1|TRBJ1-6|TRBV19|NA
TGTGCCAGTAGCAGGGGGGCGTCACCCCTCCACTTT
CASSRGASPLHF
>NA|TRBJ1-4|TRBV10-3|few
TGTGCCACCGCCTCTAATGAAAAACTGTTTTTT
CATASNEKLFF
>NA|TRBJ1-2|TRBV7-9|many
TGTGCCAGCAGCTCGTTGGGGCCCTTCTATGGCTACACCTTC
CASSSLGPFYGYTF
>NA|TRBJ2-4|TRBV12-3/TRBV12-4|many
TGTGCCAGCAGAGATCGCCAGTCGACCAAAAACATTCAGTACTTC
CASRDRQSTKNIQYF
>TRBD1|TRBJ1-2|TRBV7-3|many
TGTGCCAGCAGCGCCTTGCCCGGGACAGGAAACTATGGCTACACCTTC
CASSALPGTGNYGYTF
>TRBD1|TRBJ1-6|TRBV28|NA
TGTGCCAGCAGTTTCGGAAAGGGGGCGCGGTCTTATCCCCTCCACTTT
CASSFGKGARSYPLHF
>TRBD1|TRBJ1-5|TRBV20-1|many
TGCAGTGCTAGAAATAGACAGGGGGGTAATCAGCCCCAGCATTTT
CSARNRQGGNQPQHF
>NA|TRBJ1-5|TRBV20-1|NA
TGCAGTGCTAGTAAGGGGGGGGCCATCCTGGGCAATCAGCCCCAGCATTTT
CSASKGGAILGNQPQHF
>NA|TRBJ1-2|TRBV30|many
TGTGCCTGGGCCGACCTCTCCCCGCTCTATGGCTACACCTTC
CAWADLSPLYGYTF
>NA|TRBJ2-1|TRBV6-2/TRBV6-3|many
TGTGCCAGCAGTCCCCCAGGGGCGGAGTCCTACAATGAGCAGTTCTTC
CASSPPGAESYNEQFF
>TRBD2|TRBJ2-5|TRBV30|many
TGTGCCTGGAGTAGTCTAGCGGGAGCATCCAGGGAGACCCAGTACTTC
CAWSSLAGASRETQYF
>TRBD1|TRBJ2-5|TRBV7-9|many
TGTGCCAGCAGCTCCCGCGACAGGGACGCGACCCAGTACTTC
CASSSRDRDATQYF
>NA|TRBJ2-3|TRBV18|many
TGTGCCAGCTCACCGAACAGTTTCCTCAGCACAGATACGCAGTATTTT
CASSPNSFLSTDTQYF
>TRBD2|TRBJ2-1|TRBV7-3|NA
TGTGCCAGCAGCCCGGCCGGGACTAGCGGGAGTAGAAATGAGCAGTTCTTC
CASSPAGTSGSRNEQFF
>NA|TRBJ2-5|TRBV30|many
TGTGCCTGGAGTGTGGACTACCTCCAAGAGACCCAGTACTTC
CAWSVDYLQETQYF
>NA|TRBJ2-5|TRBV20-1|NA
TGCAGTGCTAGAGCGGGTATAGGGCCAGGGGAACAAGAGACCCAGTACTTC
CSARAGIGPGEQETQYF
>TRBD1|TRBJ2-5|TRBV7-2|many
TGTGCCAGCAGCCCGATGACAGGGTCCTGGGAGACCCAGTACTTC
CASSPMTGSWETQYF
>NA|TRBJ2-1|TRBV6-4|once
TGTGCCAGCAGTGTTCTGAGGACAGAGGGATCCCGAGGAGGCTACGAGCAGTTCTTC
CASSVLRTEGSRGGYEQFF
>NA|TRBJ1-1|TRBV29-1|many
TGCAGCGTTTGGGACATCATGAACACTGAAGCTTTCTTT
CSVWDIMNTEAFF
>NA|TRBJ2-4|TRBV19|NA
TGTGCCAGTAGTCCCTTGGTGGTCACCAAAAACATTCAGTACTTC
CASSPLVVTKNIQYF
>NA|TRBJ2-1|TRBV4-1|few
TGCGCCAGCAGAGGGAGGGGGAGGCCCTACAATGAGCAGTTCTTC
CASRGRGRPYNEQFF
>NA|TRBJ2-3|TRBV4-3|NA
TGCGCCAGCAGCCTCAAGGGAAGCACAGATACGCAGTATTTT
CASSLKGSTDTQYF
>TRBD1|TRBJ2-1|TRBV12-3/TRBV12-4|many
TGTGCCAGCAGGGGGGACAGGGGGGTGAGGAATGAGCAGTTCTTC
CASRGDRGVRNEQFF
>NA|TRBJ1-2|TRBV3-1|many
TGTGCCAGCAGCCCCCTCCGCTCCACCTATGGCTACACCTTC
CASSPLRSTYGYTF
>NA|TRBJ1-1|TRBV20-1|NA
TGCAGTGCTCACAGCCTTCCCATGAACACTGAAGCTTTCTTT
CSAHSLPMNTEAFF
>TRBD2|TRBJ2-5|TRBV6-1|NA
TGTGCCAGCAGTCGAATAGCGGGAGGGGAGACCCAGTACTTC
CASSRIAGGETQYF
>TRBD1|TRBJ1-2|TRBV6-1|NA
TGTGCCAGCAGTCCCGACAGGGGGGTAGGGCCAAAAGATGGCTACACCTTC
CASSPDRGVGPKDGYTF
>NA|TRBJ1-1|TRBV30|many
TGTGCCTGGAGTCTTTCACCGAACACTGAAGCTTTCTTT
CAWSLSPNTEAFF
>TRBD2|TRBJ2-1|TRBV12-5|NA
TGTGCTAGTGGTTTGCGCCTTTGGACTAGCGGGAGATTAGATGAGCAGTTCTTC
CASGLRLWTSGRLDEQFF
>TRBD1|TRBJ2-3|TRBV7-8|many
TGTGCCAGCGGGACAGGGATCGAAGATACGCAGTATTTT
CASGTGIEDTQYF
>NA|TRBJ1-4|TRBV7-9|NA
TGTGCCAGCAGCTTAGCGCAGTATACAACTGAAAAACTGTTTTTT
CASSLAQYTTEKLFF
>NA|TRBJ1-1|TRBV6-1|NA
TGTGCCAGCCGGGGGGCAGGGGCAGGGAACACTGAAGCTTTCTTT
CASRGAGAGNTEAFF
>TRBD1|TRBJ2-3|TRBV29-1|NA
TGCAGCGTTGAACGGAGACAGGGGGTCGGGTCTAGCACAGATACGCAGTATTTT
CSVERRQGVGSSTDTQYF
>NA|TRBJ2-3|TRBV5-8|NA
TGTGCCAGCATCTTGGCGGACCCTCTAAACATGTATGCAGATACGCAGTATTTT
CASILADPLNMYADTQYF
>NA|TRBJ2-3|TRBV7-8|many
TGTGCCAGCAGCTTAGCTGCGGCGGGAACCACAGATACGCAGTATTTT
CASSLAAAGTTDTQYF
>TRBD2|TRBJ2-7|TRBV20-1|many
TGCAGTGCTCGGTATAGCGGGTCCTACGAGCAGTACTTC
CSARYSGSYEQYF